These T cell receptor beta chains were read from a single sample in a study of OX40 agonist ivuxolimab in advanced cancers. Some clones are missing from TCRdb's copy, which holds only in-frame ones; the method was immunoSEQ multiplex PCR. Among approximately 86,000 clones listed, 92% were seen once. Sequences were derived from CD4+ or CD8+ T cells sorted from blood, sampled in a trial of the OX40 agonist ivuxolimab. Receptors originate from an adult with an advanced solid tumor such as melanoma, head and neck, liver or kidney cancer. The CDR3 runs from the conserved cysteine through the conserved F or W. The order of the fields is V gene, D gene, CDR3 length, clone size, J gene, CDR3 DNA, CDR3 protein. A D gene is named only where the DNA matches it firmly. The listing skips clone size in some rows; elsewhere it reads once, few, many or a size class.

V: TRBV7-8; D: NA; length: 18; size: NA; J: TRBJ2-1; DNA: TGTGCCAGCAGCCCGTACCGCCTAGCGCTGAATATCAAGAATGAGCAGTTCTTC; CDR3: CASSPYRLALNIKNEQFF
V: TRBV27; D: NA; length: 14; size: NA; J: TRBJ1-2; DNA: TGTGCCAGCAGGTTCGGGGCAGGGCTCTATGGCTACACCTTC; CDR3: CASRFGAGLYGYTF
V: TRBV28; D: TRBD1; length: 16; size: NA; J: TRBJ2-1; DNA: TGTGCCAGCAGTCCCACAGGGGGCGGCCCGATCAATGAGCAGTTCTTC; CDR3: CASSPTGGGPINEQFF
V: TRBV30; D: TRBD2; length: 16; size: NA; J: TRBJ2-1; DNA: TGTGCCTGGAGCCTGCGGGACTATCAGCCCTGGGATGAGCAGTTCTTC; CDR3: CAWSLRDYQPWDEQFF
V: TRBV7-2; D: TRBD1; length: 13; size: NA; J: TRBJ2-3; DNA: TGTGCCAGCACCACCCTAACAGGGGGTACGCAGTATTTT; CDR3: CASTTLTGGTQYF
V: TRBV27; D: TRBD1; length: 16; size: NA; J: TRBJ2-2; DNA: TGTGCCAGCAGTCCGACAGGGGGCGCCAATACCGGGGAGCTGTTTTTT; CDR3: CASSPTGGANTGELFF
V: TRBV7-8; D: TRBD1; length: 15; size: once; J: TRBJ1-1; DNA: TGTGCCAGCAGCACCCGGGACAGGATGAACACTGAAGCTTTCTTT; CDR3: CASSTRDRMNTEAFF
V: TRBV18; D: NA; length: 14; size: NA; J: TRBJ2-2; DNA: TGTGCCAGCTCACTCGAACAGGGATCCGGGGAGCTGTTTTTT; CDR3: CASSLEQGSGELFF
V: TRBV5-1; D: NA; length: 14; size: NA; J: TRBJ2-3; DNA: TGCGCCAGCAGCTTAGCGGGCGGCACAGATACGCAGTATTTT; CDR3: CASSLAGGTDTQYF
V: TRBV7-8; D: NA; length: 17; size: NA; J: TRBJ2-3; DNA: TGTGCCAGCAGCTTAGCGGCCGGTAGGAGGATCACAGATACGCAGTATTTT; CDR3: CASSLAAGRRITDTQYF